Listed here are 29 T cell receptor beta chains from one sample, sequenced in a study of T cells in Graves' hyperthyroidism and ophthalmopathy. Authors of the study amplified TCR beta CDR3 regions from RNA transcripts. Researchers ran a first-round RT-PCR on the TCR CDR3 using the HTBI primer set. Using its own MiXCR run on the multiplex PCR reads, TCRdb lists one record per CDR3 protein. This table holds about 300,000 distinct CDR3 sequences, roughly 19% found once. The sequencing input was blood. The receptors were sampled from a man aged 50 or older with Graves' ophthalmopathy.

This clonotype showed up many times. The V gene is TRBV2, the J gene TRBJ2-3; TRBD1 might be the D (6 bases). Looked up from germline, CDR1 is SNHLY and CDR2 is FYNNEI. The CDR3 loop spans 15 amino acids. The ends were cut back, 6 bases at V and 0 bases at J, with 13 bases in the middle. CDR3 amino acids: CASREQGISTDTQYF. The DNA for the CDR3 is TGTGCCAGCAGGGAACAGGGAATTAGCACAGATACGCAGTATTTT. The full variable domain, rest sourced from reference TRBV2 and TRBJ2-3, is EPEVTQTPSHQVTQMGQEVILRCVPISNHLYFYWYRQILGQKVEFLVSFYNNEISEKSEIFDDQFSVERPDGSNFTLKIRSTKLEDSAMYFCASREQGISTDTQYFGPGTRLTVL.

This sequence joins TRBV10-3 and TRBJ2-2; D is perhaps TRBD1 (5 bases). V was trimmed by 6 bases and J by 0 bases, leaving 14 bases between them. The CDR3 sequence is 16 residues long. Germline V CDR1 and CDR2: ENHRY, SYGVKD. The CDR3 protein is CAIRQGGSANTGELFF. The CDR3 DNA sequence: TGTGCCATCAGGCAGGGTGGGTCAGCGAACACCGGGGAGCTGTTTTTT.

The V call is TRBV10-3, the J call TRBJ2-5; no clear D. Germline CDR1 is ENHRY and CDR2 is SYGVKD. V lost 5 bases and J lost 5, with 6 bases in between. CDR3 length: 11 amino acids. The CDR3 reads CAISQEETQYF. Here the CDR3 DNA reads TGTGCCATCAGTCAAGAGGAGACCCAGTACTTC.

This rearrangement joins TRBV29-1 to TRBJ2-7; 10 bases agree with TRBD1. Germline V gene sequence: CDR1 SQVTM, CDR2 ANQGSEA. J gave up 3 bases and V 0 bases, and 8 bases lay outside the gene matches. The CDR3 contains 16 residues. The CDR3, as DNA: TGCAGCGTTGAAGATACCCCTCGGACAGGGGGCTACGAGCAGTACTTC. This translates into CSVEDTPRTGGYEQYF.

The rearrangement links TRBV28 to TRBJ1-2, with TRBD1 matching 7 bases. The V segment lost 2 bases and the J segment 3 bases; nucleotides outside the gene matches: 6. This CDR3 spans 15 amino acids. Germline CDR1 and CDR2: MDHEN and SYDVKM. CDR3 sequence reads: CASSLPPTGDYGYTF. In DNA form, the CDR3 reads TGTGCCAGCAGTTTACCACCTACAGGGGACTATGGCTACACCTTC.

This clonotype was seen repeatedly, ten times or more. The chain carries TRBV20-1 and TRBJ2-1; no reliable D call. The ends were cut back, 6 bases at V and 10 bases at J, with 19 bases in the middle. Per the germline V gene, CDR1 is DFQATT and CDR2 is SNEGSKA (reference sequence). The length of the CDR3 is 13 residues. The CDR3 sequence is CSALGSYNEEQFF. Written as DNA, the CDR3 is TGCAGTGCGCTCGGCTCCTACAATGAGGAGCAGTTCTTC.

The table lists this clonotype with a few counts. The chain employs TRBV5-5 and TRBJ2-3; no definite D call. This CDR3 spans 16 amino acids. Germline V lookup: CDR1 SGHKS, CDR2 YYEKEE (reference sequence). V was pared by 3 bases and J by 1 base, with 15 bases between. The DNA of the CDR3 is TGTGCCAGCAGCTCCCCTGGGCGAACGGGCACAGATACGCAGTATTTT. It is translated as CASSSPGRTGTDTQYF.

The chain recombines TRBV11-2 with TRBJ2-1, with D maybe TRBD2 (6 bases). Trimming stripped 1 base from V and 5 bases from J, with 12 bases between. The CDR3 spans 15 residues. Germline V lookup: CDR1 SGHAT, CDR2 FQNNGV. For the CDR3, the DNA is TGTGCCAGCAGCTTAGTCTTCGGGAGTGACAATGAGCAGTTCTTC. It codes for CASSLVFGSDNEQFF.

The J gene is TRBJ2-7, the V gene TRBV10-3, with 7 bases fitting TRBD1. Germline trimming cut 3 bases from V and 3 bases from J; bases unmatched to any gene: 5. Germline V gene data show CDR1 as ENHRY and CDR2 as SYGVKD. CDR3 length: 14 residues. The CDR3 DNA follows: TGTGCCATCAGTGACTGGGACAGAAACTACGAGCAGTACTTC. As protein: CAISDWDRNYEQYF.

J is TRBJ1-6 and V is TRBV15; D might be TRBD1 (6 bases). The CDR3 runs to 15 residues. V was clipped by 4 bases and J by 3 bases, with 10 bases between them. In germline, CDR1 is LNHNV, CDR2 YYDKDF (reference sequence). CDR3 coding DNA: TGTGCCACCAGCATGGACAGAAACTATAATTCACCCCTCCACTTT. Protein: CATSMDRNYNSPLHF.

The CDR3 nucleotides read TGTGCCAGCAGCCCACTAGCGGGAGGGCTTGAGGCCCAGTACTTC. It yields the protein CASSPLAGGLEAQYF. The chain joins TRBV2 to TRBJ2-5; 13 nucleotides match TRBD2. The V and J ends lost 6 bases and 9 bases, in that order; junction bases with no gene match: 10. There are 15 residues in the CDR3. The germline V gene has CDR1 SNHLY and CDR2 FYNNEI. The whole variable domain, filled in from reference TRBV2 and TRBJ2-5, reads EPEVTQTPSHQVTQMGQEVILRCVPISNHLYFYWYRQILGQKVEFLVSFYNNEISEKSEIFDDQFSVERPDGSNFTLKIRSTKLEDSAMYFCASSPLAGGLEAQYFGPGTRLLVL.

This clonotype was seen at least ten times. The rearrangement uses TRBV5-1 and TRBJ2-5; possibly TRBD2 for D (6 bases). CDR3 length: 14 residues. Germline CDR1 reads SGHRS; CDR2 reads YFSETQ. Deletions cut 0 bases from V and 5 bases from J, with 11 bases between. This chain's CDR3 is CASSLGPSEETQYF. In DNA, the CDR3 is TGCGCCAGCAGCTTGGGTCCTAGCGAGGAGACCCAGTACTTC.

This clonotype came up many times. The genes are TRBV20-1 and TRBJ2-1, with D tentatively TRBD2 (5 bases). V was trimmed by 3 bases and J by 3 bases, leaving 24 bases between them. Per germline, CDR1 DFQATT and CDR2 SNEGSKA (reference sequence). CDR3 length: 18 residues. The CDR3 reads CSASPASVAFEYYNEQFF. The CDR3 nucleotides are TGCAGTGCTAGTCCGGCCTCTGTAGCGTTTGAGTACTACAATGAGCAGTTCTTC.

As for this clonotype: A much larger clone lies a single base off, so this may be a read error. This rearrangement joins TRBV13 to TRBJ2-3, with D possibly called TRBD1 or TRBD2 (5 bases each). The germline V and J ends were trimmed by 5 bases and 10 bases, with 16 bases remaining between them. The CDR3 runs 13 residues. In germline, CDR1 is PRHDT, CDR2 FYEKMQ (reference sequence). CDR3 sequence: CASSLGTPSAQYF. The CDR3 bases are TGTGCCAGCAGCCTCGGGACCCCCTCTGCGCAGTATTTT. The full variable domain, its missing parts supplied by reference TRBV13 and TRBJ2-3, is AAGVIQSPRHLIKEKRETATLKCYPIPRHDTVYWYQQGPGQDPQFLISFYEKMQSDKGSIPDRFSAQQFSDYHSELNMSSLELGDSALYFCASSLGTPSAQYFGPGTRLTVL.

This clonotype was detected many times. This CDR3 reads CASNWTPREPQHF. The CDR3, as DNA: TGTGCCAGCAATTGGACACCCAGGGAGCCCCAGCATTTT. The genes are TRBV2 and TRBJ1-5; possibly TRBD1 for D (5 bases). This CDR3 spans 13 amino acids. CDR1 is SNHLY, CDR2 FYNNEI, per germline. V dropped 7 bases and J dropped 8 bases, with 15 bases sitting between them.

The chain recombines TRBV28 with TRBJ2-1; a weak D match, TRBD2 (7 bases). Germline V gives CDR1 MDHEN, CDR2 SYDVKM. V shed 8 bases and J shed 4 bases, with 9 bases lying between them. The CDR3 sequence is 12 residues long. The CDR3 DNA follows: TGTGCCAGCCGGGGGGCTTACAATGAGCAGTTCTTC. Amino acid sequence: CASRGAYNEQFF. Supplemented by reference TRBV28 and TRBJ2-1, the full variable domain reads DVKVTQSSRYLVKRTGEKVFLECVQDMDHENMFWYRQDPGLGLRLIYFSYDVKMKEKGDIPEGYSVSREKKERFSLILESASTNQTSMYLCASRGAYNEQFFGPGTRLTVL.

The chain links TRBV9 to TRBJ2-3, with 7 bases that match TRBD2. The V gene's germline CDR1 is SGDLS and CDR2 YYNGEE. After removal of 3 bases from V and 0 bases from J, the junction contained 7 bases not matched to a gene. The CDR3 totals 16 residues. The CDR3 reads CASSAQPGLSTDTQYF. CDR3 nucleotides: TGTGCCAGCAGCGCCCAGCCGGGACTAAGCACAGATACGCAGTATTTT. Filled out from reference TRBV9 and TRBJ2-3, the complete variable domain reads DSGVTQTPKHLITATGQRVTLRCSPRSGDLSVYWYQQSLDQGLQFLIQYYNGEERAKGNILERFSAQQFPDLHSELNLSSLELGDSALYFCASSAQPGLSTDTQYFGPGTRLTVL.

The chain joins TRBV28 to TRBJ2-2; tentatively, D is TRBD2 (5 bases). V was shortened by 3 bases and J by 5 bases, with 13 bases between the two germline ends. From germline, CDR1 is MDHEN and CDR2 SYDVKM. The CDR3 spans 15 residues. CDR3: CASSFQTRGTGELFF. In DNA form, the CDR3 reads TGTGCCAGCAGTTTCCAGACACGAGGGACCGGGGAGCTGTTTTTT.

The rearrangement joins TRBV30 to TRBJ1-1; 8 bases align to TRBD1. The CDR3 runs to 13 residues. CDR1 is GTSNPN, CDR2 SVGIG, per germline (reference sequence). V lost 5 bases and J lost 1; bases outside the gene matches: 3. The CDR3 DNA reads TGTGCCTGGGGGACAGGCGGGAACACTGAAGCTTTCTTT. It translates to CAWGTGGNTEAFF.

The table lists this clonotype with many counts. This chain joins TRBV2 and TRBJ1-4; D may be TRBD1 (6 bases). The germline V gene has CDR1 SNHLY and CDR2 FYNNEI. CDR3 length equals 14 residues. Trimming shortened V by 4 bases and J by 0 bases, and 6 bases separated the two germline ends. The CDR3 coding sequence is TGTGCCAGCAGTGGGACAGCAACTAATGAAAAACTGTTTTTT. Its protein product is CASSGTATNEKLFF.

This clonotype was found many times. V gene TRBV27 combines with J gene TRBJ2-3; D is possibly TRBD2 (6 bases). Trimming pared 4 bases from V and 0 bases from J, leaving 11 bases between. Germline CDR1 MNHEY, CDR2 SMNVEV (reference sequence). CDR3 length equals 15 residues. The DNA for the CDR3 is TGTGCCAGCAGTTCCCCGGCGGGGAGCACAGATACGCAGTATTTT. Translating it yields CASSSPAGSTDTQYF.

At least ten counts were recorded for this clonotype. The rearrangement uses TRBV5-1 and TRBJ2-7; TRBD2 matches at 11 bases. From germline, CDR1 is SGHRS and CDR2 YFSETQ. The CDR3 length is 16 residues. Trimming took 4 bases from V and 0 from J; bases not matched to a gene: 6. The CDR3 region is CASSPRTSGSSYEQYF. The CDR3, as DNA: TGCGCCAGCAGCCCCCGGACTAGCGGGTCCTCCTACGAGCAGTACTTC.

This clonotype was recorded many times. This chain uses TRBV20-1 with TRBJ2-1; no firm D call. This CDR3 has 14 residues. Germline lookup yields CDR1 DFQATT and CDR2 SNEGSKA (reference sequence). The CDR3, as DNA: TGCACTATTACGACTCGGAGAGCCTACAATGAGCAGTTCTTC. Translating it yields CTITTRRAYNEQFF.

V is TRBV6-6 and J is TRBJ1-2; D unresolved. Germline V CDR1 and CDR2: MNHNY, SVGAGI (reference sequence). The V end lost 0 bases, the J end lost 8 bases, and 13 bases lay between the germline ends. This CDR3 is built from 14 residues. The CDR3 loop is CASSYSTAVGGYTF. In nucleotides, the CDR3 is TGTGCCAGCAGTTACTCGACCGCAGTGGGGGGCTACACCTTC.

This chain connects TRBV6-1 to TRBJ2-3, with 8 bases that match TRBD2. With 7 bases clipped from V and 2 bases from J, the junction kept 5 bases outside the gene matches. Germline loops: CDR1 MNHNS, CDR2 SASEGT. The CDR3 has 14 residues. CDR3 coding DNA: TGTGCCAGCAAACGGACTAGCACCACAGATACGCAGTATTTT. Protein sequence: CASKRTSTTDTQYF.

This clonotype was counted many times. The chain couples TRBV30 to TRBJ2-6; D call uncertain. This CDR3 is built from 14 residues. Trimming took 4 bases from V and 0 from J, leaving 7 bases between them. Germline lookup yields CDR1 GTSNPN and CDR2 SVGIG (reference sequence). The CDR3 coding sequence is TGTGCCTGGACGGACCTCTCTGGGGCCAACGTCCTGACTTTC. This gives the protein CAWTDLSGANVLTF. Filled out from reference TRBV30 and TRBJ2-6, the complete variable domain reads SQTIHQWPATLVQPVGSPLSLECTVEGTSNPNLYWYRQAAGRGLQLLFYSVGIGQISSEVPQNLSASRPQDRQFILSSKKLLLSDSGFYLCAWTDLSGANVLTFGAGSRLTVL.

This clonotype appeared many times. The V call is TRBV3-1, the J call TRBJ1-2, with 10 bases fitting TRBD1. The CDR3 runs to 16 residues. Germline assignment: CDR1 LGHDT and CDR2 YNNKEL (reference sequence). J lost 7 bases, V lost 1 base, and 9 bases had no gene match. The CDR3 nucleotides read TGTGCCAGCAGCCAAGTCGCTGACAGGGGGCTCCCTGGCTACACCTTC. It yields the protein CASSQVADRGLPGYTF.

This clonotype was observed a handful of times. This chain uses TRBV20-1 with TRBJ2-3; 13 bases align to TRBD2. J lost 3 bases, V lost 1 base, and 4 bases had no gene match. CDR3 length: 16 residues. Germline CDR1 reads DFQATT; CDR2 reads SNEGSKA (reference sequence). The CDR3 DNA sequence: TGCAGTGCTAGAGCTTGGACTAGCGGGAGAACAGATACGCAGTATTTT. It codes for CSARAWTSGRTDTQYF.

This clonotype was seen a handful of times. The genes are TRBV24-1 and TRBJ2-5, with D perhaps matching TRBD1 (6 bases). CDR1 and CDR2 (germline): KGHDR, SFDVKD. V was cut by 1 base and J by 5 bases, with 13 bases left in between. CDR3 length equals 15 residues. This CDR3 reads CATSDFGRGAETQYF. The CDR3 nucleotides are TGTGCCACCAGTGATTTCGGCAGGGGTGCGGAGACCCAGTACTTC.